This T cell receptor (beta chain) was retrieved from a study of CD8+ T cells in alopecia areata. Study-level points and caveats: Under tofacitinib, numerous expanded lesional clonotypes remained detectable in scalp and blood.

Worth noting for this clone: Its antigen is unidentified.

Treatment defined: oral pan-JAK inhibitor, 5-10 mg twice daily. The sorting of PBMCs gave CD4+ and CD8+ T cells. After isolation, RNA underwent reverse transcription to generate cDNA as the sequencing template. Produced via immunoSEQ multiplex PCR; TCRdb's table is partial and in-frame only. The sample lists 200,000 to 250,000 clones, around two fifths occurring once. The V gene's germline CDR1 is GTSNPN and CDR2 SVGIG (reference sequence). This CDR3 is built from 15 residues. V shed 4 bases and J 5 bases; nucleotides not matched to a gene: 14. V gene TRBV30 combines with J gene TRBJ2-7, with 7 bases fitting TRBD2. The clonotype was recovered from a human donor with alopecia areata. Sequences were derived from CD4+ T cells sorted from blood, sampled between weeks 30 and 35, from a patient treated with tofacitinib. The CDR3 region has the DNA TGTGCCTGGAAAACCACTAGCGCATTCTGGGACGAGCAGTACTTC. This encodes CAWKTTSAFWDEQYF. Looking up the rest from reference TRBV30 and TRBJ2-7 gives the full variable domain: SQTIHQWPATLVQPVGSPLSLECTVEGTSNPNLYWYRQAAGRGLQLLFYSVGIGQISSEVPQNLSASRPQDRQFILSSKKLLLSDSGFYLCAWKTTSAFWDEQYFGPGTRLTVT.